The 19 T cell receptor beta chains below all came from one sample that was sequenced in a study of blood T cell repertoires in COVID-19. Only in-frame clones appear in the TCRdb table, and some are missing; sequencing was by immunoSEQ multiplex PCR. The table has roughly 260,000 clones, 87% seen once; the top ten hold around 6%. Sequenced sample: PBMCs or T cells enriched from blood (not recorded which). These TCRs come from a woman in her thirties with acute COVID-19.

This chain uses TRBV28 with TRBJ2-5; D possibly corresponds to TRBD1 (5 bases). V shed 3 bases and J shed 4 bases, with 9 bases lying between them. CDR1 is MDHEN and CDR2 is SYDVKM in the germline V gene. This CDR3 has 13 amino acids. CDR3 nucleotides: TGTGCCAGCAGTTTTCAGGGCCGAGAGACCCAGTACTTC. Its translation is CASSFQGRETQYF.

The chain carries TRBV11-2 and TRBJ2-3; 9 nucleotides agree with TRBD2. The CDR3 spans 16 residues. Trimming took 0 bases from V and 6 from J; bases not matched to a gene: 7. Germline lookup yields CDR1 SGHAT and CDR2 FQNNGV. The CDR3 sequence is CASSLDASGVLDTQYF. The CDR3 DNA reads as TGTGCCAGCAGCTTAGACGCTAGCGGGGTGTTGGATACGCAGTATTTT.

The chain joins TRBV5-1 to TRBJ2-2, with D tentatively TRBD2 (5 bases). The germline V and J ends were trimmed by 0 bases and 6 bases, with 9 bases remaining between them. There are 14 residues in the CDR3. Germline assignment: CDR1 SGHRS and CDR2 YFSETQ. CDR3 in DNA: TGCGCCAGCAGCTTGGGGACTTTTCCCGGGGAGCTGTTTTTT. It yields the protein CASSLGTFPGELFF. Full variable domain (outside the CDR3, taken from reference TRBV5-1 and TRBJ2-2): KAGVTQTPRYLIKTRGQQVTLSCSPISGHRSVSWYQQTPGQGLQFLFEYFSETQRNKGNFPGRFSGRQFSNSRSEMNVSTLELGDSALYLCASSLGTFPGELFFGEGSRLTVL.

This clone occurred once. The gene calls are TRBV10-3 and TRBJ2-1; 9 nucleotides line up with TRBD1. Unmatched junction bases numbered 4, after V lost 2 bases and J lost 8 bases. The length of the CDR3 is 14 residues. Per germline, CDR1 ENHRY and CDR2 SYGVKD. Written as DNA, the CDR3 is TGTGCCATCAGTGAGGGACAGGGGTACCATGAGCAGTTCTTC. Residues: CAISEGQGYHEQFF.

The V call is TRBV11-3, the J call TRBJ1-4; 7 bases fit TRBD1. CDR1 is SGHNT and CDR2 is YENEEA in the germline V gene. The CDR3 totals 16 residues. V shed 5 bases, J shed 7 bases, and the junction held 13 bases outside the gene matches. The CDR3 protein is CASSARDSYPCEKLFF. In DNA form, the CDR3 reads TGTGCCAGCAGCGCCCGGGACAGCTACCCTTGTGAAAAACTGTTTTTT. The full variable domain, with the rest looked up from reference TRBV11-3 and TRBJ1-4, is EAGVVQSPRYKIIEKKQPVAFWCNPISGHNTLYWYLQNLGQGPELLIRYENEEAVDDSQLPKDRFSAERLKGVDSTLKIQPAELGDSAVYLCASSARDSYPCEKLFFGSGTQLSVL.

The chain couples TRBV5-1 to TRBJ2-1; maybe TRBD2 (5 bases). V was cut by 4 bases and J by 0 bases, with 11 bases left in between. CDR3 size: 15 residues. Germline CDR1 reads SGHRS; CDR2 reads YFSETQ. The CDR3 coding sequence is TGCGCCAGCAGCCTAGCCCTTAGCTCCTACAATGAGCAGTTCTTC. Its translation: CASSLALSSYNEQFF.

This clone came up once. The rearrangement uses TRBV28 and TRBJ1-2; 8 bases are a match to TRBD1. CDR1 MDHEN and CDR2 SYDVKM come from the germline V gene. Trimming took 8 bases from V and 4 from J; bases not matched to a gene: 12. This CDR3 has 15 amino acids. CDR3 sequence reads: CASRHDRTGSYGYTF. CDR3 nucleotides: TGTGCCAGCCGACACGATCGGACAGGGAGCTATGGCTACACCTTC.

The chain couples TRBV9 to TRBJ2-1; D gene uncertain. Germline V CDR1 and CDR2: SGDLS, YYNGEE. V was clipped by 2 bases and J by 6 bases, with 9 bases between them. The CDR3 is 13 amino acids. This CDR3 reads CASSVYGSNEQFF. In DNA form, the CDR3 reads TGTGCCAGCAGCGTGTATGGCAGCAATGAGCAGTTCTTC.

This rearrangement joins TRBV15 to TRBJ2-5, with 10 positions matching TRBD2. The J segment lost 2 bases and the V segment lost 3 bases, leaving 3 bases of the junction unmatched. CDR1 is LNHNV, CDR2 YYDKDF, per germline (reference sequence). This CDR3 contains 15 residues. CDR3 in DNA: TGTGCCACCAGCAGGGTAGCGGGGGGACAAGAGACCCAGTACTTC. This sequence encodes CATSRVAGGQETQYF.

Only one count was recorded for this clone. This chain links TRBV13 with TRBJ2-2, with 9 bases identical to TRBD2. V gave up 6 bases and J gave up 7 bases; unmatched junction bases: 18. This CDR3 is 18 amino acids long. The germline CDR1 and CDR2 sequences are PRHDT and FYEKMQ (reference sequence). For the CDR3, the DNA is TGTGCCAGCAGTCGTTACCTGGCTAGCGGGGTCGGTGGCGGGGAGCTGTTTTTT. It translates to CASSRYLASGVGGGELFF.

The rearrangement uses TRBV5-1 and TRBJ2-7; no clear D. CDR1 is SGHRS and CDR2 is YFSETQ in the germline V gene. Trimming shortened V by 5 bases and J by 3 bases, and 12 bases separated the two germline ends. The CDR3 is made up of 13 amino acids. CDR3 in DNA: TGCGCCAGCAGAAGTGGTTGGCACTACGAGCAGTACTTC. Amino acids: CASRSGWHYEQYF.

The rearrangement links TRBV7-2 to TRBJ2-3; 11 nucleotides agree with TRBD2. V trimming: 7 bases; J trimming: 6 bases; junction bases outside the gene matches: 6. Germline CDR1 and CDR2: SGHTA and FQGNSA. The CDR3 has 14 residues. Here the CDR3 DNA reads TGTGCCAGCAAGGGGTTAGCGGGGGGGGATACGCAGTATTTT. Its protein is CASKGLAGGDTQYF. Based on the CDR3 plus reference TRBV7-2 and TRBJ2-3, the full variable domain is GAGVSQSPSNKVTEKGKDVELRCDPISGHTALYWYRQSLGQGLEFLIYFQGNSAPDKSGLPSDRFSAERTGGSVSTLTIQRTQQEDSAVYLCASKGLAGGDTQYFGPGTRLTVL.

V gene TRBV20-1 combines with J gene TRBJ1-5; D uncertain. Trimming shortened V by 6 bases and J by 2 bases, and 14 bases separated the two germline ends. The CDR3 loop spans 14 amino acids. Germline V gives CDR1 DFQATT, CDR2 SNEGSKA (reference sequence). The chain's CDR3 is CSASPFAGNQPQHF. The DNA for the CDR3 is TGCAGTGCGAGTCCCTTCGCGGGCAATCAGCCCCAGCATTTT.

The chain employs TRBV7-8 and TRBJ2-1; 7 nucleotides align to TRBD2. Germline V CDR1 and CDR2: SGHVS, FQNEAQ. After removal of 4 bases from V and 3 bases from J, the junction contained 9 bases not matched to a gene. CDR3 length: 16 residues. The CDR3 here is CASSSNGGSGYNEQFF. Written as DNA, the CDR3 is TGTGCCAGCAGCTCCAACGGCGGGAGCGGCTACAATGAGCAGTTCTTC.

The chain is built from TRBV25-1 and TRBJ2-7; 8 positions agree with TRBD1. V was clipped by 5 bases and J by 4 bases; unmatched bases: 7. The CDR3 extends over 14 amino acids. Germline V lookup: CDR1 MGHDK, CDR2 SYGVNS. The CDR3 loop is CASSPGGGYYEQYF. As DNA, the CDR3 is TGTGCCAGCAGTCCAGGGGGCGGGTATTACGAGCAGTACTTC.

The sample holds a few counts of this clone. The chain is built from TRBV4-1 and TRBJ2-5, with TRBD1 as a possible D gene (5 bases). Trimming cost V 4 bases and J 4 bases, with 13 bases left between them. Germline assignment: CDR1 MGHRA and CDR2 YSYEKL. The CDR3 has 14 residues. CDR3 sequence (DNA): TGCGCCAGCAGCCGTGGGGCGGACGGAGAGACCCAGTACTTC. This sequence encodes CASSRGADGETQYF.

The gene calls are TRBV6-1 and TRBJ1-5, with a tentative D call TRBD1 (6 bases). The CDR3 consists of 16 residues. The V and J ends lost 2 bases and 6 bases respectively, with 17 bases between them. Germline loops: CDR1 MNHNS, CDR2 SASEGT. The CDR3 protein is CASSESLLGTFQPQHF. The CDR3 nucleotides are TGTGCCAGCAGTGAAAGCTTGCTCGGGACATTTCAGCCCCAGCATTTT.

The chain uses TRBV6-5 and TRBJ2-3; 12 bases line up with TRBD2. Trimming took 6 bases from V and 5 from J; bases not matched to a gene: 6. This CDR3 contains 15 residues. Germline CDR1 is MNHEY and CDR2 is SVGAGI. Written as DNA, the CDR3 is TGTGCCAGCAGCCTGACTAGCGGGAGAGGAGATACGCAGTATTTT. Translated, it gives CASSLTSGRGDTQYF.

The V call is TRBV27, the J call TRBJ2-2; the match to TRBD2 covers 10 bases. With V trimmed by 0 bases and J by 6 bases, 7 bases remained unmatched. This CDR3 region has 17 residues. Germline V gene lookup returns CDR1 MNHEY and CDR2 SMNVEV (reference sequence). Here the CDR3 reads CASSLSAWSGGAGELFF. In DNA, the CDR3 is TGTGCCAGCAGTTTATCCGCATGGAGCGGGGGGGCCGGGGAGCTGTTTTTT.